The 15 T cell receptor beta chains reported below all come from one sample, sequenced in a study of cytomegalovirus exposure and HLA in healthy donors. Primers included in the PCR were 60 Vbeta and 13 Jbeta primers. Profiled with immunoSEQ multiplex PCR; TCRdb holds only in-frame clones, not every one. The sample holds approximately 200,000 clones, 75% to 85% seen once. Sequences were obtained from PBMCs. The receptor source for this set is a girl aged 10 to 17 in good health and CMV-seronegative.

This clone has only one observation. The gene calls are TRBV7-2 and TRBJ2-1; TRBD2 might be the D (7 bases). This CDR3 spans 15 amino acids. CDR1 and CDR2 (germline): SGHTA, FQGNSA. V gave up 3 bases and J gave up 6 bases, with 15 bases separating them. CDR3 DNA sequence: TGTGCCAGCAGCTTCGTTGGGGGGGCCCCCAATGAGCAGTTCTTC. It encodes CASSFVGGAPNEQFF. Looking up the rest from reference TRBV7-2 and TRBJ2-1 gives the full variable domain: GAGVSQSPSNKVTEKGKDVELRCDPISGHTALYWYRQSLGQGLEFLIYFQGNSAPDKSGLPSDRFSAERTGGSVSTLTIQRTQQEDSAVYLCASSFVGGAPNEQFFGPGTRLTVL.

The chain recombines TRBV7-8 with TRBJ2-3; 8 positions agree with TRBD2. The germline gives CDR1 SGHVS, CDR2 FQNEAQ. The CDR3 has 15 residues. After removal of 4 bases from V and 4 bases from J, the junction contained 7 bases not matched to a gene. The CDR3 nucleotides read TGTGCCAGCAGCTCACTTAGCGGGGTATCAGATACGCAGTATTTT. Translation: CASSSLSGVSDTQYF.

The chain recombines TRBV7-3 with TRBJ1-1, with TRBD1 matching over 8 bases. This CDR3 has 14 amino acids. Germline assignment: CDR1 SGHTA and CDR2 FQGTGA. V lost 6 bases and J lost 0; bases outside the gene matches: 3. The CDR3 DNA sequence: TGTGCCAGCAGACCAGGGGGCTTGAACACTGAAGCTTTCTTT. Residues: CASRPGGLNTEAFF.

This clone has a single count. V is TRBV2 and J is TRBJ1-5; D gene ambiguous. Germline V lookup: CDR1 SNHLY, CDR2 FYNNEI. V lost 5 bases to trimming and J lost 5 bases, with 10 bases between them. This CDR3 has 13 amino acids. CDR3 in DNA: TGTGCCAGCAGTTTGAGGTGGGATCAGCCCCAGCATTTT. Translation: CASSLRWDQPQHF.

The chain's CDR3 is CASSGRTSGSWTGELFF. CDR3 DNA sequence: TGTGCCAGCAGTGGTCGGACTAGCGGGAGTTGGACCGGGGAGCTGTTTTTT. The chain uses TRBV25-1 and TRBJ2-2; 13 nucleotides line up with TRBD2. Germline trimming cut 4 bases from V and 5 bases from J; bases unmatched to any gene: 7. CDR3 length: 17 residues. CDR1 is MGHDK and CDR2 is SYGVNS in the germline V gene.

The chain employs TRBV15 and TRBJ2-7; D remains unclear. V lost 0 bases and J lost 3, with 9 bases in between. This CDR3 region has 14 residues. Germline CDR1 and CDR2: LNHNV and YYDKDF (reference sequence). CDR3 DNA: TGTGCCACCAGCAGAGATAGTAGAGGCTACGAGCAGTACTTC. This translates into CATSRDSRGYEQYF.

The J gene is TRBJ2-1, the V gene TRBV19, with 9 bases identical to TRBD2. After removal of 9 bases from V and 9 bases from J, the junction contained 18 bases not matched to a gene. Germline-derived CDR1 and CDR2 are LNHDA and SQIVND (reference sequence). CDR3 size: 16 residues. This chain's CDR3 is CASTPGRGGLSSEQFF. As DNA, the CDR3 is TGTGCCAGCACACCAGGGCGGGGGGGCCTCTCTAGTGAGCAGTTCTTC.

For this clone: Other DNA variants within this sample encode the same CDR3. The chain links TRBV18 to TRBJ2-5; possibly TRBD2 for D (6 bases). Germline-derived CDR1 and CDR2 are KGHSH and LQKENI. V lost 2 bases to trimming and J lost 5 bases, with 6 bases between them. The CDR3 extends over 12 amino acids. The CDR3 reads CASSPGGETQYF. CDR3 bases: TGTGCCAGCTCACCAGGGGGGGAGACCCAGTACTTC.

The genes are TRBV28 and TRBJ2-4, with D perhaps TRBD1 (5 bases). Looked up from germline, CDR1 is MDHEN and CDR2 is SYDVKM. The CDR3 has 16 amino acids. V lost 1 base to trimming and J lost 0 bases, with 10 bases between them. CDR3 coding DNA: TGTGCCAGCAGTTTATTGGCAGGGCTAGCCAAAAACATTCAGTACTTC. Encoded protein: CASSLLAGLAKNIQYF. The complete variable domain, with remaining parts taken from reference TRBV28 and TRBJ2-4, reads DVKVTQSSRYLVKRTGEKVFLECVQDMDHENMFWYRQDPGLGLRLIYFSYDVKMKEKGDIPEGYSVSREKKERFSLILESASTNQTSMYLCASSLLAGLAKNIQYFGAGTRLSVL.

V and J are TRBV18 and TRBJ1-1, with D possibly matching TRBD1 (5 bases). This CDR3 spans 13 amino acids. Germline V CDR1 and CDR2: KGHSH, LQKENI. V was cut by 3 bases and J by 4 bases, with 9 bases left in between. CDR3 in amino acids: CASSPGLTTEAFF. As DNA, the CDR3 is TGTGCCAGCTCACCGGGACTGACCACTGAAGCTTTCTTT. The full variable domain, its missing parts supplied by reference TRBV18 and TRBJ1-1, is NAGVMQNPRHLVRRRGQEARLRCSPMKGHSHVYWYRQLPEEGLKFMVYLQKENIIDESGMPKERFSAEFPKEGPSILRIQQVVRGDSAAYFCASSPGLTTEAFFGQGTRLTVV.

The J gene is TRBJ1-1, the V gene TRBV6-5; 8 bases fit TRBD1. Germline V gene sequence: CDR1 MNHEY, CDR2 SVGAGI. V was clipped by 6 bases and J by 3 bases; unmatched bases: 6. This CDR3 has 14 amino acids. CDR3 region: CASRIRGRDTEAFF. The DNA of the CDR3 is TGTGCCAGCAGGATCAGGGGGCGGGACACTGAAGCTTTCTTT.

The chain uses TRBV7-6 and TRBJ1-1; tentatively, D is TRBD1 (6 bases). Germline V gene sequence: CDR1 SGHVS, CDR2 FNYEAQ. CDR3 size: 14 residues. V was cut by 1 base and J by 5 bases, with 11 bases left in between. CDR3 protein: CASSLGTGSTEAFF. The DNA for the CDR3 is TGTGCCAGCAGCTTAGGTACAGGGAGTACTGAAGCTTTCTTT.

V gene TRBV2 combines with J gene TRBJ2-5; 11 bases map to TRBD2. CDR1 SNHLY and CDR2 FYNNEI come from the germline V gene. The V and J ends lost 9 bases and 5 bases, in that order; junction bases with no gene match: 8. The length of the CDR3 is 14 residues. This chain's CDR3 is CASLAGGLGETQYF. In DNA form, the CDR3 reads TGTGCCAGTCTAGCGGGGGGCCTCGGGGAGACCCAGTACTTC.

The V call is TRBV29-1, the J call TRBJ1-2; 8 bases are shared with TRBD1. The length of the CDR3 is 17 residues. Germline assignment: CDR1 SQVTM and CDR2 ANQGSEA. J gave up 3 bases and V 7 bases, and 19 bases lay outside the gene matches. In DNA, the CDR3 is TGCAGCGCCGGAGGGCGGGGCGGACAGGGTACTGACTATGGCTACACCTTC. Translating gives CSAGGRGGQGTDYGYTF.

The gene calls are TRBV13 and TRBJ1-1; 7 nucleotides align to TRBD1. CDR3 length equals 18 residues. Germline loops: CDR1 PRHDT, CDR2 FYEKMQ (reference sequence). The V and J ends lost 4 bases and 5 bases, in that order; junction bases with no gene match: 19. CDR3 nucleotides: TGTGCCAGCAGCTCAGTGTTAGGAGGGGGCGGTGGTGGGACTGAAGCTTTCTTT. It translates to CASSSVLGGGGGGTEAFF.